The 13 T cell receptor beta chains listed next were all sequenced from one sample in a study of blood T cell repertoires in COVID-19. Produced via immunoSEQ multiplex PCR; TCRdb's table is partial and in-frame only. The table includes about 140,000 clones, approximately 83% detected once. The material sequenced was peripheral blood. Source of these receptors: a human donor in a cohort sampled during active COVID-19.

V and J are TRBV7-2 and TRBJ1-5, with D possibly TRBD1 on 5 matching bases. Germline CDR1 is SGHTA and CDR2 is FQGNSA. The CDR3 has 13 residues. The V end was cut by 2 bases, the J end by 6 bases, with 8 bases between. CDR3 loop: CASSLTGSQPQHF. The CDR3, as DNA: TGTGCCAGCAGCTTAACAGGTAGTCAGCCCCAGCATTTT.

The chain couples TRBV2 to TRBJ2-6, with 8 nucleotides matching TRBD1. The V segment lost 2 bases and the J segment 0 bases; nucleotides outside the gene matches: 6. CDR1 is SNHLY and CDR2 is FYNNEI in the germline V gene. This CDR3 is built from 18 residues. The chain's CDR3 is CASSEKGQGLSGANVLTF. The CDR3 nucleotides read TGTGCCAGCAGTGAAAAAGGACAGGGACTCTCTGGGGCCAACGTCCTGACTTTC. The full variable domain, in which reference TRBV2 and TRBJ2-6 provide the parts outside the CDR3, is EPEVTQTPSHQVTQMGQEVILRCVPISNHLYFYWYRQILGQKVEFLVSFYNNEISEKSEIFDDQFSVERPDGSNFTLKIRSTKLEDSAMYFCASSEKGQGLSGANVLTFGAGSRLTVL.

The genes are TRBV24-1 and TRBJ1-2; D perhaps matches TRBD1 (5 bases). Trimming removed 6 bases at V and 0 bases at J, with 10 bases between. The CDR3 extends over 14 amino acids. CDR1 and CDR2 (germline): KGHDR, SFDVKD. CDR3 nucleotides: TGTGCCACCAGTACAGGTGACGCTAACTATGGCTACACCTTC. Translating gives CATSTGDANYGYTF.

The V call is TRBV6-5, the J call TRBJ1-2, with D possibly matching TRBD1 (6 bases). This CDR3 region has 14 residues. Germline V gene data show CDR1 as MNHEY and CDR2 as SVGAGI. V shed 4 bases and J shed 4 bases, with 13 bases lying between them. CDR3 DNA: TGTGCCAGCAGTTGGTCGGACAGATTCTATGGCTACACCTTC. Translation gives CASSWSDRFYGYTF.

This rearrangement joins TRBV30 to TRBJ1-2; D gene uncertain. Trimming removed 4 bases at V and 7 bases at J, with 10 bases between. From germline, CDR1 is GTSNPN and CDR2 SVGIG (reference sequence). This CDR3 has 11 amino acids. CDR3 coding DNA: TGTGCCTGGACCTTGAGTAGTGGCTACACCTTC. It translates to CAWTLSSGYTF.

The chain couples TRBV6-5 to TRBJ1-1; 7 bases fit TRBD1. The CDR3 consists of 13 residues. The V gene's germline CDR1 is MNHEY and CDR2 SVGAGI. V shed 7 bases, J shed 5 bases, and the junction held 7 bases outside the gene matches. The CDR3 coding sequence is TGTGCCAGCACCCCCTCAGGGGGGACTGAAGCTTTCTTT. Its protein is CASTPSGGTEAFF.

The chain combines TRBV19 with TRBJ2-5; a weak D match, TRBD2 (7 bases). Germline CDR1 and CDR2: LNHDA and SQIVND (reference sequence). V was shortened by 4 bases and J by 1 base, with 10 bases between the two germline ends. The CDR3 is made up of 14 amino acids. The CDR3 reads CASSRGGPQETQYF. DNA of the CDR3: TGTGCCAGTAGTAGGGGGGGCCCCCAAGAGACCCAGTACTTC.

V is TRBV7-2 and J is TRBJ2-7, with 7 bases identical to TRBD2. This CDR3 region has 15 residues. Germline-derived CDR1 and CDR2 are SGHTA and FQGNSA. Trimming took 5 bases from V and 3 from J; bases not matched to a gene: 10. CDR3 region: CASSTRTRGSYEQYF. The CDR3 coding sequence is TGTGCCAGCAGCACCAGGACTAGAGGGAGCTACGAGCAGTACTTC.

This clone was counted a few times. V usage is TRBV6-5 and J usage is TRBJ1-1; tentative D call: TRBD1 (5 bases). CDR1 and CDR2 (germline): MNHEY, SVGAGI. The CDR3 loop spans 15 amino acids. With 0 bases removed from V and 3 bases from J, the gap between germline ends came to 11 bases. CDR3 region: CASSYSRGGDTEAFF. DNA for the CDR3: TGTGCCAGCAGTTACTCGAGGGGAGGGGACACTGAAGCTTTCTTT.

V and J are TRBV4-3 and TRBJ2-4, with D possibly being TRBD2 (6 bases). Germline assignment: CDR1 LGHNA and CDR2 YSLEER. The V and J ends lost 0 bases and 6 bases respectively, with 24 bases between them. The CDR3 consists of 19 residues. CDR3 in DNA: TGCGCCAGCAGCCAAGAACCTTTTTCCGGTGGGGCGGAGGGAAACATTCAGTACTTC. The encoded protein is CASSQEPFSGGAEGNIQYF.

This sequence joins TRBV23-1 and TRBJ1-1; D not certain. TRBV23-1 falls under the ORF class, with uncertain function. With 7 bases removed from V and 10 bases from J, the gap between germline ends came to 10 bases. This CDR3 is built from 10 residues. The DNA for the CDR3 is TGCGCCAGCATTACCGCAGTAGCTTTCTTT. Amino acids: CASITAVAFF.

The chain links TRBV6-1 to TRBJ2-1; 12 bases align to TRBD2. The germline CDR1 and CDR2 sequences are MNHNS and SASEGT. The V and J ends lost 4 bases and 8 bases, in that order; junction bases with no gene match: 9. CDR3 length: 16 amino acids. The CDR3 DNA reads TGTGCCAGCAGTGGACGACTAGCGGGAGAGATCGATGAGCAGTTCTTC. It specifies CASSGRLAGEIDEQFF.

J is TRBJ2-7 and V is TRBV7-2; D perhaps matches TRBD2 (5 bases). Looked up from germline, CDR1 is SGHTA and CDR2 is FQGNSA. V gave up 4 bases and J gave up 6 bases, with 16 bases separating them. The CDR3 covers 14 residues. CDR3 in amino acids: CASSSSYSGGEQYF. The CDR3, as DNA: TGTGCCAGCAGCTCAAGCTATTCAGGAGGCGAGCAGTACTTC.